The source of this T cell receptor beta chain is a study of T and B cells in COVID-19 patients. In the study overall: Recovered patients mostly had mild to moderate COVID-19 managed as outpatients. Median age was 34 years in the recovered cohort and about 67 years in the active-infection cohort. Notes on the study in general: Of 2,000 to 2,500 TCR clusters found only in the recovered cohort, a few dozen had low generation probability. Few blood samples existed from mildly ill patients during symptoms or early in severe cases.

TRB rearrangements were amplified by multiplex PCR with BIOMED2 TRB-A/B primers. TCRdb redid the calling of the multiplex PCR reads with MiXCR, one entry per CDR3 protein. The table includes a few thousand distinct CDR3 sequences, approximately 26% detected once. The CDR3 is 14 residues long. V gave up 1 base and J gave up 9 bases; unmatched junction bases: 6. Germline assignment: CDR1 SGHTS and CDR2 YDEGEE. This clonotype is medium-sized in the sample. The antigen remains undetermined. TRB was amplified from about 260-540 ng of blood genomic DNA. Material: blood. This chain uses TRBV5-8 with TRBJ2-1; 8 nucleotides align to TRBD2. This clonotype was obtained from a human donor with active COVID-19. CDR3 residues: CASSLSGGGSEQFF. In DNA form, the CDR3 reads TGTGCCAGCAGCTTGTCAGGCGGGGGGAGTGAGCAGTTCTTC.